A single sample gave rise to the 20 T cell receptor beta chains below, sequenced in a study of blood T cell repertoires in COVID-19. Some clones are missing from TCRdb's copy, which holds only in-frame ones; the method was immunoSEQ multiplex PCR. The sample includes 200,000 to 250,000 clones, roughly 90% of them seen just once. Input material: PBMCs or T cells enriched from blood (not recorded which). These receptors were collected from a woman aged 45 to 65 in a cohort exposed to, infected with or recovered from COVID-19 (not recorded which).

The genes are TRBV5-1 and TRBJ2-1; 14 bases match TRBD2. With 4 bases clipped from V and 10 bases from J, the junction kept 7 bases outside the gene matches. Germline V lookup: CDR1 SGHRS, CDR2 YFSETQ. The CDR3 extends over 15 amino acids. The CDR3 nucleotides read TGCGCCAGCAGCCAGACTAGCGGGGGGGCTCGGGAGCAGTTCTTC. This codes for CASSQTSGGAREQFF.

The chain joins TRBV6-5 to TRBJ1-2; 11 bases fit TRBD1. This CDR3 has 13 residues. Germline values: CDR1 MNHEY, CDR2 SVGAGI. The V segment lost 8 bases and the J segment 2 bases; nucleotides outside the gene matches: 1. The CDR3 spells CASGQGANYGYTF. For the CDR3, the DNA is TGTGCCAGCGGACAGGGGGCCAACTATGGCTACACCTTC.

The chain carries TRBV18 and TRBJ2-1; D remains unclear. Trimming left V 3 bases short and J 5 bases short, with 8 bases between. The CDR3 is 13 residues long. CDR1 and CDR2 from the germline V gene are KGHSH and LQKENI. The CDR3 coding sequence is TGTGCCAGCTCACCCCAACAGAACAATGAGCAGTTCTTC. Protein product: CASSPQQNNEQFF.

This rearrangement joins TRBV24-1 to TRBJ2-1, with 7 bases that match TRBD1. Trimming at V came to 4 bases and at J to 2 bases, leaving 10 bases not matched to a gene. Germline loops: CDR1 KGHDR, CDR2 SFDVKD. The CDR3 has 17 amino acids. The CDR3 reads CATSDTSDRVPYNEQFF. DNA of the CDR3: TGTGCCACCAGTGACACCTCAGACAGGGTACCCTACAATGAGCAGTTCTTC.

In this sample, this clone turned up a few times. CDR3 nucleotides: TGCGCCAGCAGCCCTCCCGTCTCTGGGGCCAACGTCCTGACTTTC. This translates into CASSPPVSGANVLTF. The rearrangement uses TRBV5-1 and TRBJ2-6; D is ambiguous. The CDR3 length is 15 residues. V gave up 4 bases and J gave up 0 bases, with 8 bases separating them. The germline V gene has CDR1 SGHRS and CDR2 YFSETQ.

This sequence joins TRBV21-1 and TRBJ2-1; the table's D call, TRBD1, was not checked against the DNA. TRBV21-1 represents a pseudogene. CDR3 length equals 15 residues. The CDR3 DNA reads TGTGCCAGCAGCCCTAGGACAGCGACCTACAATGAGCAGTTCTTC. Translating it yields CASSPRTATYNEQFF.

In this sample, this clone turned up a few times. CDR3 in amino acids: CAISGGGYQPQHF. Written as DNA, the CDR3 is TGTGCCATCAGTGGGGGGGGCTATCAGCCCCAGCATTTT. The chain recombines TRBV10-3 with TRBJ1-5; D is perhaps TRBD1 (6 bases). The CDR3 has 13 residues. The germline gives CDR1 ENHRY, CDR2 SYGVKD. V lost 4 bases, J lost 5 bases, and 9 bases lay in between.

This clone appeared once. The gene calls are TRBV4-3 and TRBJ1-3; D is undetermined. The V gene lost 0 bases and the J gene lost 1 base, with 10 bases spanning the gap. This CDR3 spans 16 amino acids. Germline values: CDR1 LGHNA, CDR2 YSLEER. CDR3 in DNA: TGCGCCAGCAGCCAAGATAGGCGAGGGTCTGGAAACACCATATATTTT. It translates to CASSQDRRGSGNTIYF.

The rearrangement uses TRBV10-3 and TRBJ1-4, with TRBD1 matching 10 bases. J lost 8 bases, V lost 10 bases, and 10 bases had no gene match. Germline V gives CDR1 ENHRY, CDR2 SYGVKD. The CDR3 consists of 14 residues. CDR3 sequence reads: CATEDRGVREKLFF. The CDR3 DNA reads TGTGCCACCGAGGACAGGGGGGTTCGAGAAAAACTGTTTTTT.

The rearrangement links TRBV5-4 to TRBJ2-3; D remains ambiguous. V lost 0 bases, J lost 2 bases, and 10 bases lay in between. CDR3 length equals 15 residues. Germline V gene lookup returns CDR1 SGHNT and CDR2 YYREEE (reference sequence). The CDR3 is CASSLDWHPTDTQYF. The CDR3, as DNA: TGTGCCAGCAGCTTGGATTGGCACCCCACAGATACGCAGTATTTT.

This CDR3 is CASSVVGGTSGAGEQFF. The CDR3 DNA reads TGTGCCAGCAGCGTAGTAGGGGGGACTAGCGGGGCGGGTGAGCAGTTCTTC. The V call is TRBV9, the J call TRBJ2-1; TRBD2 matches 13 bases. V lost 0 bases and J lost 9; bases outside the gene matches: 9. The CDR3 has 17 amino acids. Germline V gene lookup returns CDR1 SGDLS and CDR2 YYNGEE.

The chain carries TRBV4-3 and TRBJ2-3; 16 nucleotides line up with TRBD2. CDR1 is LGHNA and CDR2 is YSLEER in the germline V gene. CDR3 length equals 16 residues. With 3 bases clipped from V and 11 bases from J, the junction kept 8 bases outside the gene matches. CDR3 in DNA: TGCGCCAGCAGCCAGGCCGGGACTAGCGGGGGGGGAGGGCAGTATTTT. Amino acids: CASSQAGTSGGGGQYF.

The chain carries TRBV4-1 and TRBJ1-6, with D possibly TRBD1 on 6 matching bases. CDR1 and CDR2 (germline): MGHRA, YSYEKL. Trimming shortened V by 0 bases and J by 4 bases, and 16 bases separated the two germline ends. The CDR3 loop spans 18 amino acids. The CDR3 spells CASSQDEGGRFYNSPLHF. In nucleotides, the CDR3 is TGCGCCAGCAGCCAAGATGAGGGGGGGCGCTTTTATAATTCACCCCTCCACTTT.

V usage is TRBV4-3 and J usage is TRBJ1-1; TRBD1 matches at 9 bases. V shed 2 bases, J shed 1 base, and the junction held 5 bases outside the gene matches. This CDR3 spans 16 amino acids. The germline gives CDR1 LGHNA, CDR2 YSLEER. CDR3 region: CASSQYTGGPNTEAFF. CDR3 DNA sequence: TGCGCCAGCAGCCAATACACAGGGGGCCCGAACACTGAAGCTTTCTTT.

This clone occurred a few times. The chain employs TRBV7-3 and TRBJ1-1, with 10 bases aligning to TRBD1. J lost 0 bases, V lost 8 bases, and 6 bases had no gene match. The CDR3 runs 15 residues. Looked up from germline, CDR1 is SGHTA and CDR2 is FQGTGA. The CDR3 loop reads CASRTGGTLNTEAFF. As DNA, the CDR3 is TGTGCCAGCCGGACAGGGGGTACCCTGAACACTGAAGCTTTCTTT. Drawing the rest from reference TRBV7-3 and TRBJ1-1, the complete variable domain is GAGVSQTPSNKVTEKGKYVELRCDPISGHTALYWYRQSLGQGPEFLIYFQGTGAADDSGLPNDRFFAVRPEGSVSTLKIQRTERGDSAVYLCASRTGGTLNTEAFFGQGTRLTVV.

The CDR3, as DNA: TGTGCCAGCAGCTCATACGGGACACCGGGTGAAAAACTGTTTTTT. It translates to CASSSYGTPGEKLFF. The chain employs TRBV9 and TRBJ1-4; tentatively, D is TRBD1 (6 bases). V lost 4 bases and J 7 bases, leaving 17 bases between the germline ends. The CDR3 is made up of 15 amino acids. Germline values: CDR1 SGDLS, CDR2 YYNGEE. The full variable domain, in which reference TRBV9 and TRBJ1-4 provide the parts outside the CDR3, is DSGVTQTPKHLITATGQRVTLRCSPRSGDLSVYWYQQSLDQGLQFLIQYYNGEERAKGNILERFSAQQFPDLHSELNLSSLELGDSALYFCASSSYGTPGEKLFFGSGTQLSVL.

V is TRBV3-1 (or the pseudogene TRBV3-2) and J is TRBJ2-5, with 9 bases identical to TRBD2. The CDR3 length is 14 residues. Germline lookup yields CDR1 LGHDT and CDR2 YNNKEL (reference sequence). J was trimmed by 1 base and V by 6 bases; bases with no gene match: 3. The CDR3 nucleotides are TGTGCCAGCAGACTTAGCGGGGGCCAAGAGACCCAGTACTTC. Translation: CASRLSGGQETQYF.

The chain joins TRBV9 to TRBJ1-1; D uncertain. Germline V gives CDR1 SGDLS, CDR2 YYNGEE. The CDR3 totals 15 residues. Trimming left V 0 bases short and J 0 bases short, with 9 bases between. DNA of the CDR3: TGTGCCAGCAGCGTAGATCCGGTAATGAACACTGAAGCTTTCTTT. Translating it yields CASSVDPVMNTEAFF.

Here the CDR3 DNA reads TGTGCCAGCAGCGTAGCTTCTAGGCTAGCGGGGCCCCATGAGCAGTTCTTC. It yields the protein CASSVASRLAGPHEQFF. V is TRBV9 and J is TRBJ2-1, with 9 nucleotides matching TRBD2. J gave up 8 bases and V 0 bases, and 12 bases lay outside the gene matches. Per germline, CDR1 SGDLS and CDR2 YYNGEE. This CDR3 comprises 17 residues.

This chain links TRBV3-1 (or the pseudogene TRBV3-2) with TRBJ2-5, with TRBD2 identical over 14 bases. The CDR3 consists of 16 residues. Germline loops: CDR1 LGHDT, CDR2 YNNKEL (reference sequence). V shed 3 bases, J shed 5 bases, and the junction held 5 bases outside the gene matches. The CDR3 loop is CASSHSGLAGVETQYF. The CDR3 DNA sequence: TGTGCCAGCAGCCACTCGGGACTAGCGGGGGTTGAGACCCAGTACTTC.